One and the same sample provided the 15 T cell receptor beta chains below, sequenced in a study of Graves' ophthalmopathy and Graves' hyperthyroidism. Amplification of the TCR beta CDR3 regions used RNA transcripts (as template). Amplification began with first-round RT-PCR using HTBI primers, then second-round multiplex PCR was performed. Each CDR3 protein gets one entry after TCRdb re-called the multiplex PCR reads with MiXCR. The sample records 560,000 or so distinct CDR3 sequences, roughly 40% being singletons. Sequenced sample: peripheral blood or thyroid tissue (not recorded which). These receptors were collected from an adult man with Graves' hyperthyroidism.

The V call is TRBV6-1, the J call TRBJ2-7; weak D call: TRBD1 (6 bases). CDR3 length: 13 residues. Germline lookup yields CDR1 MNHNS and CDR2 SASEGT. Trimming took off 7 bases at V and 3 bases at J, with 13 bases between the two ends. CDR3 protein: CASTEGGIYEQYF. CDR3 nucleotide sequence: TGTGCCAGCACCGAAGGGGGAATCTACGAGCAGTACTTC.

This clonotype appeared a single time. The chain employs TRBV19 and TRBJ1-5; D is unresolved. Between the trimmed V and J ends, which lost 10 bases and 2 bases, there was a span of 15 bases. There are 14 residues in the CDR3. Germline V gene sequence: CDR1 LNHDA, CDR2 SQIVND (reference sequence). CDR3 nucleotides: TGTGCCACTCTCGGTCGGGGTGGCAATCAGCCCCAGCATTTT. Translation: CATLGRGGNQPQHF.

This clonotype has more than one count but fewer than ten. The chain combines TRBV25-1 with TRBJ1-1; tentatively, D is TRBD1 (5 bases). CDR3 length: 18 residues. The ends were cut back, 6 bases at V and 4 bases at J, with 27 bases in the middle. The germline CDR1 and CDR2 sequences are MGHDK and SYGVNS. The CDR3 nucleotides are TGTGCCAGCAGACCAAAGACGATTTGGAGGGGACGGGGCACTGAAGCTTTCTTT. Its protein is CASRPKTIWRGRGTEAFF. Full variable domain (remainder filled in from reference TRBV25-1 and TRBJ1-1): EADIYQTPRYLVIGTGKKITLECSQTMGHDKMYWYQQDPGMELHLIHYSYGVNSTEKGDLSSESTVSRIRTEHFPLTLESARPSHTSQYLCASRPKTIWRGRGTEAFFGQGTRLTVV.

The rearrangement joins TRBV29-1 to TRBJ1-1; D is possibly TRBD1 (6 bases). The CDR3 totals 15 residues. Trimming removed 5 bases from V and 1 base from J, with 17 bases in between. Germline CDR1 is SQVTM and CDR2 is ANQGSEA. CDR3 region: CSVHVAGTQNTEAFF. DNA for the CDR3: TGCAGCGTTCACGTGGCGGGGACACAGAACACTGAAGCTTTCTTT. Full variable domain (remainder filled in from reference TRBV29-1 and TRBJ1-1): SAVISQKPSRDICQRGTSLTIQCQVDSQVTMMFWYRQQPGQSLTLIATANQGSEATYESGFVIDKFPISRPNLTFSTLTVSNMSPEDSSIYLCSVHVAGTQNTEAFFGQGTRLTVV.

The chain combines TRBV18 with TRBJ2-5, with a tentative D call TRBD1 (6 bases). The CDR3 length is 14 residues. Looked up from germline, CDR1 is KGHSH and CDR2 is LQKENI. V was trimmed by 3 bases and J by 5 bases, leaving 13 bases between them. CDR3 amino acids: CASSPAGVGETQYF. In nucleotides, the CDR3 is TGTGCCAGCTCACCCGCAGGGGTCGGGGAGACCCAGTACTTC.

This clonotype was counted at least ten times. The CDR3 DNA follows: TGCAGTGCTAAAGGGAGCGGGGGTTCCTACGAGCAGTACTTC. Translated: CSAKGSGGSYEQYF. The rearrangement joins TRBV20-1 to TRBJ2-7, with TRBD2 identical over 8 bases. J lost 1 base, V lost 4 bases, and 6 bases had no gene match. Germline CDR1 DFQATT, CDR2 SNEGSKA (reference sequence). The CDR3 is 14 residues long.

The J gene is TRBJ2-5, the V gene TRBV7-4; D is possibly TRBD1 (6 bases). Germline V gene sequence: CDR1 SGHVT, CDR2 SQSDAQ. There are 13 residues in the CDR3. V lost 5 bases, J lost 5 bases, and 12 bases lay in between. CDR3 nucleotides: TGTGCCAGCAGCGCGACAGGCTTTGAGACCCAGTACTTC. Translation: CASSATGFETQYF.

The chain carries TRBV7-9 and TRBJ2-3; no clear D gene. The germline V gene has CDR1 SEHNR and CDR2 FQNEAQ (reference sequence). The CDR3 loop spans 18 amino acids. Trimming removed 5 bases from V and 2 bases from J, with 23 bases in between. CDR3 loop: CASSEGQKGSSYTDTQYF. As DNA, the CDR3 is TGTGCCAGCAGCGAAGGGCAGAAGGGTTCGAGCTACACAGATACGCAGTATTTT. Complete variable domain (other parts from reference TRBV7-9 and TRBJ2-3): DTGVSQNPRHKITKRGQNVTFRCDPISEHNRLYWYRQTLGQGPEFLTYFQNEAQLEKSRLLSDRFSAERPKGSFSTLEIQRTEQGDSAMYLCASSEGQKGSSYTDTQYFGPGTRLTVL.

Only a few counts were recorded for this clonotype. The CDR3 sequence is CASSLAVTGRGETQYF. CDR3 nucleotide sequence: TGTGCCAGCAGCTTGGCCGTGACAGGGAGGGGGGAGACCCAGTACTTC. This rearrangement joins TRBV13 to TRBJ2-5; D might be TRBD1 or TRBD2, each matching 7 bases. CDR1 PRHDT and CDR2 FYEKMQ come from the germline V gene (reference sequence). This CDR3 region has 16 residues. V was pared by 3 bases and J by 5 bases, with 19 bases between. Filled out from reference TRBV13 and TRBJ2-5, the complete variable domain reads AAGVIQSPRHLIKEKRETATLKCYPIPRHDTVYWYQQGPGQDPQFLISFYEKMQSDKGSIPDRFSAQQFSDYHSELNMSSLELGDSALYFCASSLAVTGRGETQYFGPGTRLLVL.

The CDR3 bases are TGTGCCACCAGTGATAACGGGGATGAGACCCAGTACTTC. Translated: CATSDNGDETQYF. The chain joins TRBV24-1 to TRBJ2-5, with D possibly TRBD2 on 5 matching bases. CDR1 KGHDR and CDR2 SFDVKD come from the germline V gene. The CDR3 length is 13 residues. V was clipped by 3 bases and J by 5 bases, with 9 bases between them.

V usage is TRBV7-2 and J usage is TRBJ2-7; D remains ambiguous. Germline CDR1 reads SGHTA; CDR2 reads FQGNSA. The CDR3 length is 15 residues. Trimming left V 0 bases short and J 2 bases short, with 11 bases between. The CDR3 DNA reads TGTGCCAGCAGCTTAGCGGCGGACGGAACCTACGAGCAGTACTTC. Translated: CASSLAADGTYEQYF. The full variable domain, in which reference TRBV7-2 and TRBJ2-7 provide the parts outside the CDR3, is GAGVSQSPSNKVTEKGKDVELRCDPISGHTALYWYRQSLGQGLEFLIYFQGNSAPDKSGLPSDRFSAERTGGSVSTLTIQRTQQEDSAVYLCASSLAADGTYEQYFGPGTRLTVT.

This clonotype has just one count. A clone one base away is much larger, so this may be a read error. DNA for the CDR3: TGTGTCAGCAGTCCCCAGCACGTGGGAGGTTCACCCCTCCACTTT. This sequence encodes CVSSPQHVGGSPLHF. V gene TRBV6-6 combines with J gene TRBJ1-6, with D unresolved. The CDR3 runs 15 residues. Germline lookup yields CDR1 MNHNY and CDR2 SVGAGI (reference sequence).

The gene calls are TRBV7-3 and TRBJ1-6, with 8 bases aligning to TRBD1. Trimming cost V 6 bases and J 9 bases; bases outside gene matches: 10. CDR3 length equals 15 residues. CDR1 and CDR2 from the germline V gene are SGHTA and FQGTGA. CDR3 loop: CASSWTGLRASPLHF. In DNA, the CDR3 is TGTGCCAGCAGTTGGACAGGGTTAAGGGCTTCACCCCTCCACTTT.

The chain links TRBV13 to TRBJ2-2; D remains ambiguous. The germline V gene has CDR1 PRHDT and CDR2 FYEKMQ (reference sequence). V lost 6 bases to trimming and J lost 6 bases, with 5 bases between them. This CDR3 comprises 11 residues. CDR3 in DNA: TGTGCCAGCAGTGCAGCCGGGGAGCTGTTTTTT. As protein: CASSAAGELFF.

This clonotype was observed many times. V is TRBV29-1 and J is TRBJ1-4, with 9 bases that match TRBD1. Germline-derived CDR1 and CDR2 are SQVTM and ANQGSEA. Germline trimming cut 7 bases from V and 5 bases from J; bases unmatched to any gene: 5. The CDR3 spans 13 residues. In DNA, the CDR3 is TGCAGCGCCCCCGGGACAGGGAATGAAAAACTGTTTTTT. It encodes CSAPGTGNEKLFF. The variable domain in full, with the rest retrieved from reference TRBV29-1 and TRBJ1-4, is SAVISQKPSRDICQRGTSLTIQCQVDSQVTMMFWYRQQPGQSLTLIATANQGSEATYESGFVIDKFPISRPNLTFSTLTVSNMSPEDSSIYLCSAPGTGNEKLFFGSGTQLSVL.